This T cell receptor beta chain was retrieved from a study of shared clonotypes between healthy human individuals. Background on the study: There were three CD4 naive, three CD4 memory, two CD8 naive and one CD8 memory plates per donor.

Naive CD8 isolation took CD45RO-negative cells positively selected for CCR7 and excluded terminally differentiated effector memory CD45RA+ cells. CDR3 length: 12 amino acids. Trimming left V 3 bases short and J 8 bases short, with 10 bases between. Per the germline V gene, CDR1 is MDHEN and CDR2 is SYDVKM. At deep level, the assay was performed. Assay: immunoSEQ multiplex PCR; the TCRdb copy retains only in-frame clones and omits some. The top ten hold around 1% of the sample, which has some 2 million clones, approximately 95% seen once. Details on this clone: The antigen remains undetermined.

Findings and caveats of the study: When naive CD4 clonotypes were compared across a few donors, around 5% were shared.

Sequenced input: naive CD8+ T cells sorted from blood. This chain links TRBV28 with TRBJ1-1; D gene uncertain. This TCR came from a young man in good health. This CDR3 is CASSFWTGEAFF. CDR3 nucleotides: TGTGCCAGCAGTTTTTGGACGGGAGAAGCTTTCTTT.